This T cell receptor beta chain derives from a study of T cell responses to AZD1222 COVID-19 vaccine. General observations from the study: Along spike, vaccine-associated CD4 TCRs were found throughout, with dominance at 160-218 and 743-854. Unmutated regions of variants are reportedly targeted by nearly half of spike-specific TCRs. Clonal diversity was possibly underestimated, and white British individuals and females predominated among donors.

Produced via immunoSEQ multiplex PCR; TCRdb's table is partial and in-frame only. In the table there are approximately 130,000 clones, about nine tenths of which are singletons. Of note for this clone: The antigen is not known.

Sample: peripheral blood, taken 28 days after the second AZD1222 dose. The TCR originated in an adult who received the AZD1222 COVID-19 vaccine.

The CDR3 loop is CASRDIGNTIYF. For the CDR3, the DNA is TGTGCCAGCAGGGACATCGGAAACACCATATATTTT. This chain connects TRBV5-5 to TRBJ1-3; TRBD1 is a possible D gene (5 bases). The length of the CDR3 is 12 residues. Looked up from germline, CDR1 is SGHKS and CDR2 is YYEKEE (reference sequence). V lost 5 bases, J lost 4 bases, and 7 bases lay in between.